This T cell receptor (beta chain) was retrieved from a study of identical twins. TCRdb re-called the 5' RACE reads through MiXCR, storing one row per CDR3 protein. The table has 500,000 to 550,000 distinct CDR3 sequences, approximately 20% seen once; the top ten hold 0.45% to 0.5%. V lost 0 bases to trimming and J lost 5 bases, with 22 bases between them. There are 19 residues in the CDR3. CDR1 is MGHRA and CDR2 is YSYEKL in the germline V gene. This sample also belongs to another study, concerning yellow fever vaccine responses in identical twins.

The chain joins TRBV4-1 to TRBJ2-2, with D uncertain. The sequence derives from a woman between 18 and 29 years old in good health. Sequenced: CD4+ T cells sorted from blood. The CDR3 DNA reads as TGCGCCAGCAGCCAAGATCCTGCCCGTTTTTCATCGAGGACCGGGGAGCTGTTTTTT. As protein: CASSQDPARFSSRTGELFF.